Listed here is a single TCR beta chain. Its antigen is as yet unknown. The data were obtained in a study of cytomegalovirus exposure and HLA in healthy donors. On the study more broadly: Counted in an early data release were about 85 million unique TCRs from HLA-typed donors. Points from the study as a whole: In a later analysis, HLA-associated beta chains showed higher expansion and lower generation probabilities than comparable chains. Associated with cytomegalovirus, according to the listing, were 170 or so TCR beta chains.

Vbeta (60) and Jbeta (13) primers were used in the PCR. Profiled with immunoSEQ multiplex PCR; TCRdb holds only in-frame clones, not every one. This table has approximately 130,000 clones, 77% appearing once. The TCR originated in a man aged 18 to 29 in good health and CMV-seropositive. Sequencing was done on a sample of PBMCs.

This chain's CDR3 is CASSFSPAVAGSSSTDTQYF. In DNA form, the CDR3 reads TGCGCCAGCAGCTTTTCCCCCGCAGTAGCGGGAAGCTCTAGCACAGATACGCAGTATTTT. The chain has TRBV5-1 and TRBJ2-3; 8 nucleotides agree with TRBD2. There are 20 residues in the CDR3. Trimming at V came to 2 bases and at J to 0 bases, leaving 17 bases not matched to a gene. Per germline, CDR1 SGHRS and CDR2 YFSETQ.